This entry lists 2 T cell receptor beta chains sequenced from one sample in a study of shared clonotypes between healthy human individuals. TCRdb's table, derived via immunoSEQ multiplex PCR, lists solely in-frame clones and lacks some. The sample yields fewer than 1.8 million clones, approximately 98.5% seen once. Sequencing was carried out using naive CD4+ T cells sorted from blood. Subset of the sample: CD45RA+ positively selected. These receptor sequences come from a man aged 25 to 40 in good health.

The chain has TRBV9 and TRBJ2-3; 7 nucleotides match TRBD2. Germline-derived CDR1 and CDR2 are SGDLS and YYNGEE. The trim removed 4 bases at V and 5 bases at J, leaving 16 bases unmatched. The CDR3 is made up of 17 amino acids. This CDR3 reads CASSSPVGSGPRDTQYF. Here the CDR3 DNA reads TGTGCCAGCAGCTCCCCCGTCGGTAGCGGGCCTCGAGATACGCAGTATTTT.

This clone was observed a single time. The chain couples TRBV10-3 to TRBJ1-2, with TRBD1 as a possible D gene (6 bases). CDR1 and CDR2 from the germline V gene are ENHRY and SYGVKD. V lost 11 bases, J lost 3 bases, and 16 bases lay in between. The CDR3 contains 13 residues. The CDR3 sequence: CAAQQGSDYGYTF. In nucleotides, the CDR3 is TGTGCCGCACAACAGGGTTCAGACTATGGCTACACCTTC.